These 21 T cell receptor beta chains were sequenced from one sample in a study of blood T cells in healthy people across ages. Combining a sample-barcoded 5' primer with a J-beta primer mix, a second PCR ran for roughly 7 to 11 cycles. TCRdb itself ran the 5' RACE reads through MiXCR, one entry per CDR3 protein. The sample lists 1.4 million to 1.5 million distinct CDR3 sequences; roughly 40% were seen once. The sequenced material came from blood. Source of these receptors: a woman under 30 in good health.

The chain recombines TRBV20-1 with TRBJ1-1; the D gene is possibly TRBD1 (6 bases). CDR1 and CDR2 (germline): DFQATT, SNEGSKA (reference sequence). The length of the CDR3 is 13 residues. Deletions cut 1 base from V and 4 bases from J, with 10 bases between. The CDR3 here is CSARVQGFTEAFF. The CDR3 coding sequence is TGCAGTGCTAGAGTTCAGGGGTTCACTGAAGCTTTCTTT.

The V call is TRBV6-5, the J call TRBJ2-2; TRBD2 agrees at 10 bases. V lost 9 bases, J lost 6 bases, and 4 bases stayed unmatched. Germline CDR1 and CDR2: MNHEY and SVGAGI. The CDR3 covers 13 residues. As DNA, the CDR3 is TGTGCCAGTCGAGGGACTAGCGCCGGGGAGCTGTTTTTT. Its protein is CASRGTSAGELFF.

This clonotype has a single count. The chain carries TRBV5-6 and TRBJ2-1; 7 bases line up with TRBD1. Looked up from germline, CDR1 is SGHDT and CDR2 is YYEEEE. The trim removed 2 bases at V and 9 bases at J, leaving 8 bases unmatched. The CDR3 is 14 residues long. CDR3 protein: CASSLGGPDGEQFF. The DNA for the CDR3 is TGTGCCAGCAGCTTAGGGGGCCCGGACGGTGAGCAGTTCTTC.

The rearrangement uses TRBV30 and TRBJ2-5, with 8 nucleotides matching TRBD2. CDR3 size: 15 residues. CDR1 and CDR2 (germline): GTSNPN, SVGIG (reference sequence). J was trimmed by 2 bases and V by 3 bases; bases with no gene match: 8. CDR3 sequence (DNA): TGTGCCTGGAGACGGACTAGCAAAGAGCAAGAGACCCAGTACTTC. Its protein is CAWRRTSKEQETQYF. The full variable domain, with the rest looked up from reference TRBV30 and TRBJ2-5, is SQTIHQWPATLVQPVGSPLSLECTVEGTSNPNLYWYRQAAGRGLQLLFYSVGIGQISSEVPQNLSASRPQDRQFILSSKKLLLSDSGFYLCAWRRTSKEQETQYFGPGTRLLVL.

The chain joins TRBV19 to TRBJ2-1; no reliable D call. The CDR3 is 14 amino acids. Germline values: CDR1 LNHDA, CDR2 SQIVND (reference sequence). Trimming shortened V by 8 bases and J by 0 bases, and 11 bases separated the two germline ends. CDR3 coding DNA: TGTGCCAGTTCTGAATCCAGCTCCTACAATGAGCAGTTCTTC. Translated, it gives CASSESSSYNEQFF.

The rearrangement links TRBV7-2 to TRBJ2-7, with a possible D match to TRBD1 (6 bases). The CDR3 spans 13 residues. V was trimmed by 4 bases and J by 6 bases, leaving 13 bases between them. Germline V gene sequence: CDR1 SGHTA, CDR2 FQGNSA. The CDR3 coding sequence is TGTGCCAGCAGCTCCCTGACAGGCTTCGAGCAGTACTTC. Its protein product is CASSSLTGFEQYF.

The rearrangement links TRBV5-1 to TRBJ2-1; D not certain. The germline V gene has CDR1 SGHRS and CDR2 YFSETQ. Trimming took 0 bases from V and 8 from J, leaving 12 bases between them. This CDR3 is 14 amino acids long. CDR3 sequence (DNA): TGCGCCAGCAGCTTGGAAGGCCTCGGCGATGAGCAGTTCTTC. It specifies CASSLEGLGDEQFF.

This clonotype was picked up many times. The chain joins TRBV29-1 to TRBJ2-1; 7 nucleotides match TRBD1. Trimming removed 7 bases from V and 5 bases from J; junction bases left unmatched: 11. CDR3 length: 14 amino acids. Germline CDR1 reads SQVTM; CDR2 reads ANQGSEA. The CDR3 bases are TGCAGCGCCGACCCGACAGGGAATAACAATGAGCAGTTCTTC. It encodes CSADPTGNNNEQFF.

This sequence joins TRBV7-2 and TRBJ1-6; D might be TRBD1 (6 bases). The CDR3 has 17 amino acids. The germline V gene has CDR1 SGHTA and CDR2 FQGNSA. V was shortened by 1 base and J by 5 bases, with 15 bases between the two germline ends. CDR3 residues: CASSLVQTGPNNSPLHF. DNA for the CDR3: TGTGCCAGCAGCTTAGTCCAGACAGGCCCGAATAATTCACCCCTCCACTTT.

Note on this clonotype: The junction departs from the called germline gene at one end, perhaps through a read error. V gene TRBV5-1 combines with J gene TRBJ1-1; D possibly corresponds to TRBD1 (5 bases). This CDR3 region has 14 residues. Germline assignment: CDR1 SGHRS and CDR2 YFSETQ. CDR3 residues: CACSLEGSGTEAFF. In DNA form, the CDR3 reads TGCGCCTGCAGCTTGGAGGGGTCCGGCACTGAAGCTTTCTTT.

The V call is TRBV7-6, the J call TRBJ1-4; D remains ambiguous. The CDR3 covers 13 residues. The V end lost 7 bases, the J end lost 3 bases, and 9 bases lay between the germline ends. Germline CDR1 and CDR2: SGHVS and FNYEAQ. The CDR3 is CASNSIANEKLFF. Written as DNA, the CDR3 is TGTGCCAGCAACAGTATAGCTAATGAAAAACTGTTTTTT.

Ten or more counts support this clonotype. The chain uses TRBV6-2 or TRBV6-3 and TRBJ2-1; 8 bases agree with TRBD2. The CDR3 extends over 17 amino acids. Unmatched junction bases numbered 8, after V lost 0 bases and J lost 4 bases. From germline, CDR1 is MNHEY and CDR2 SVGEGT. This chain's CDR3 is CASSYSKASGRYNEQFF. Written as DNA, the CDR3 is TGTGCCAGCAGTTACTCGAAGGCCAGCGGGAGATACAATGAGCAGTTCTTC.

This chain uses TRBV6-1 with TRBJ2-1; 16 nucleotides align to TRBD2. The closer fit of TRBJ2-7 to the DNA end suggests the J call may be wrong. Germline values: CDR1 MNHNS, CDR2 SASEGT. CDR3 length: 20 amino acids. The CDR3 spells CASIPGTSGRASGSYNEQYF. CDR3 nucleotides: TGTGCCAGCATCCCCGGGACTAGCGGGAGGGCCTCTGGATCCTACAATGAGCAGTACTTC.

The chain combines TRBV30 with TRBJ2-5, with 7 positions matching TRBD1. CDR3 length: 14 residues. V shed 2 bases, J shed 2 bases, and the junction held 5 bases outside the gene matches. Germline V CDR1 and CDR2: GTSNPN, SVGIG (reference sequence). This CDR3 is CAWSPGTEQETQYF. CDR3 sequence (DNA): TGTGCCTGGAGTCCCGGGACAGAACAAGAGACCCAGTACTTC.

This clonotype was seen a few times. This sequence joins TRBV9 and TRBJ2-7, with no clear D. The CDR3 has 14 residues. CDR1 and CDR2 (germline): SGDLS, YYNGEE. V was shortened by 2 bases and J by 1 base, with 10 bases between the two germline ends. The CDR3 spells CASSVSPASYEQYF. CDR3 in DNA: TGTGCCAGCAGCGTTAGTCCAGCATCCTACGAGCAGTACTTC.

The gene calls are TRBV11-2 and TRBJ2-6; D perhaps matches TRBD1 (6 bases). The V and J ends lost 2 bases and 0 bases respectively, with 11 bases between them. The CDR3 runs to 17 residues. Germline V CDR1 and CDR2: SGHAT, FQNNGV. DNA of the CDR3: TGTGCCAGCAGCTTAACAGGGACGTACTCTGGGGCCAACGTCCTGACTTTC. It codes for CASSLTGTYSGANVLTF.

Comments on this clonotype: An end of the junction differs from the germline gene, which may be a read error. The V and J genes are TRBV11-2 and TRBJ1-2; no definite D call. The CDR3 totals 12 residues. The germline CDR1 and CDR2 sequences are SGHAT and FQNNGV. CDR3 in amino acids: CASSLVDYGYIF. The DNA of the CDR3 is TGTGCCAGCAGCTTAGTCGACTATGGCTACATCTTC.

The chain joins TRBV5-5 to TRBJ2-1; possible D gene TRBD1, 5 bases. Germline lookup yields CDR1 SGHKS and CDR2 YYEKEE (reference sequence). The V end was cut by 0 bases, the J end by 8 bases, with 12 bases between. The CDR3 extends over 14 amino acids. CDR3 loop: CASSLEQSRDEQFF. Written as DNA, the CDR3 is TGTGCCAGCAGCTTGGAACAATCCAGGGATGAGCAGTTCTTC. Supplemented by reference TRBV5-5 and TRBJ2-1, the full variable domain reads DAGVTQSPTHLIKTRGQQVTLRCSPISGHKSVSWYQQVLGQGPQFIFQYYEKEERGRGNFPDRFSARQFPNYSSELNVNALLLGDSALYLCASSLEQSRDEQFFGPGTRLTVL.

This clonotype was found a few times. The J gene is TRBJ2-5, the V gene TRBV11-2; no reliable D call. This CDR3 spans 18 amino acids. The V gene's germline CDR1 is SGHAT and CDR2 FQNNGV. V dropped 5 bases and J dropped 0 bases, with 22 bases sitting between them. CDR3 in DNA: TGTGCCAGCAGCGTCACTACGGATTGGGCGGCGTACCAAGAGACCCAGTACTTC. It encodes CASSVTTDWAAYQETQYF.

The CDR3 nucleotides read TGTGCCAGCAGGGGGGACAGCGCGGGTGAAAAACTGTTTTTT. Its protein is CASRGDSAGEKLFF. The chain uses TRBV12-3 or TRBV12-4 and TRBJ1-4; the match to TRBD1 covers 7 bases. The CDR3 spans 14 residues. V lost 6 bases to trimming and J lost 7 bases; unmatched junction nucleotides: 8.

Only a few counts were recorded for this clonotype. The J gene is TRBJ2-5, the V gene TRBV5-1; the D gene is possibly TRBD2 (6 bases). V shed 0 bases and J shed 11 bases, with 17 bases lying between them. CDR1 is SGHRS, CDR2 YFSETQ, per germline. This CDR3 has 14 amino acids. CDR3 protein: CASSLGEAAWEQYF. In DNA, the CDR3 is TGCGCCAGCAGCTTGGGGGAGGCCGCCTGGGAGCAGTACTTC.